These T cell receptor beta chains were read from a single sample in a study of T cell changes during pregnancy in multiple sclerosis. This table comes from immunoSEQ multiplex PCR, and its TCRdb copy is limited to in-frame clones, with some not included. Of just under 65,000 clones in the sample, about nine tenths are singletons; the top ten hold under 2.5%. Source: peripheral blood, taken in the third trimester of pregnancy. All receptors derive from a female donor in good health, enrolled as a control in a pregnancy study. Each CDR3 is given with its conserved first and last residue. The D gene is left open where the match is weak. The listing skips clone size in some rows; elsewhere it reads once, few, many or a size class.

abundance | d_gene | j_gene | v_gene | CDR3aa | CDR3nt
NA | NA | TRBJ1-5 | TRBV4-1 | CASSPGQLNQPQHF | TGCGCCAGCAGCCCTGGACAGCTTAATCAGCCCCAGCATTTT
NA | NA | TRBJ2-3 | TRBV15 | CATAGRGRTDTQYF | TGTGCCACCGCGGGGCGGGGCCGCACAGATACGCAGTATTTT
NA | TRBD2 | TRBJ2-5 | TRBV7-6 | CASSLGTSVNKETQYF | TGTGCCAGCAGCTTGGGGACTAGCGTTAACAAGGAGACCCAGTACTTC
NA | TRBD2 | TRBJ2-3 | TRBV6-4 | CASRLAGETDTQYF | TGTGCCAGCAGACTAGCGGGGGAGACAGATACGCAGTATTTT
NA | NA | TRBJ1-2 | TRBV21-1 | CASSKGVGRKYCGYTF | TGTGCCAGCAGCAAAGGTGTGGGGCGCAAGTACTGTGGCTACACCTTC
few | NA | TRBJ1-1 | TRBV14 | CASSQRVLTGWNTEAFF | TGTGCCAGCAGCCAGAGAGTTCTCACAGGGTGGAACACTGAAGCTTTCTTT
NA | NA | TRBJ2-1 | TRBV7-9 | CASSLATRGWNEQFF | TGTGCCAGCAGCTTAGCGACTAGAGGTTGGAATGAGCAGTTCTTC
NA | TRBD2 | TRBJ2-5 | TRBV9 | CASSAGLAGDQETQYF | TGTGCCAGCAGCGCGGGACTAGCGGGAGACCAAGAGACCCAGTACTTC
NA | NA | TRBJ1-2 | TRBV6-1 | CASTRLGIDGYTF | TGTGCCAGCACCCGGCTAGGTATCGATGGCTACACCTTC
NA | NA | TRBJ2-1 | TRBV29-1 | CSARGSSYNEQFF | TGCAGCGCACGGGGTAGCTCCTACAATGAGCAGTTCTTC
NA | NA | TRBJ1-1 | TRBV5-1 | CASSLAGAGAGTEAFF | TGCGCCAGCAGCTTGGCTGGTGCGGGGGCGGGTACTGAAGCTTTCTTT
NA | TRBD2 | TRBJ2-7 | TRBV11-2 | CASSPASRGGPRYEQYF | TGTGCCAGCAGCCCAGCCTCACGCGGGGGGCCGCGCTACGAGCAGTACTTC
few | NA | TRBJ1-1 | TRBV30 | CAWGGSGTEAFF | TGTGCCTGGGGAGGTTCAGGCACTGAAGCTTTCTTT
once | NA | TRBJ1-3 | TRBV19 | CASSQGQAGNTIYF | TGTGCCAGTAGCCAGGGCCAGGCCGGAAACACCATATATTTT
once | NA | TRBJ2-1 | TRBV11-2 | CASSFGGGQFF | TGTGCCAGCAGCTTTGGTGGCGGGCAGTTCTTC
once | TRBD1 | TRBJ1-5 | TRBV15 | CATSTGQESNQPQHF | TGTGCCACCAGCACCGGACAGGAGAGCAATCAGCCCCAGCATTTT
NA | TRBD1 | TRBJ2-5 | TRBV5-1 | CASSSSMRTGVETQYF | TGCGCCAGCAGCTCCTCCATGAGGACAGGGGTAGAGACCCAGTACTTC
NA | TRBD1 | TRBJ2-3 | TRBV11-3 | CASSNRQGSTDTQYF | TGTGCCAGCAGCAACAGACAGGGGAGCACAGATACGCAGTATTTT
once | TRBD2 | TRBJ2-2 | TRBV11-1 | CASSFASGGATGELFF | TGTGCCAGCAGCTTTGCAAGCGGGGGGGCAACCGGGGAGCTGTTTTTT
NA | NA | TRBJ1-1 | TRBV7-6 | CASSLAGNTEAFF | TGTGCCAGCAGCTTAGCCGGTAACACTGAAGCTTTCTTT
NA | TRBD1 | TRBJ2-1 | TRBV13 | CASSLGGTGSNEQFF | TGTGCCAGCAGCTTAGGTGGGACAGGGAGCAATGAGCAGTTCTTC
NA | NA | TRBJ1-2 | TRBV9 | CASSGGHSLHGYTF | TGTGCCAGCAGCGGGGGGCATAGCCTCCATGGCTACACCTTC
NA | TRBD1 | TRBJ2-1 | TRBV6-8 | CASSYPRLGQGPDEQFF | TGTGCCAGCAGTTACCCAAGACTAGGACAGGGGCCGGATGAGCAGTTCTTC
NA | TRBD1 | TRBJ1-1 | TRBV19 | CASDVRTGTSNTEAFF | TGTGCCAGTGACGTCCGGACAGGGACCTCGAACACTGAAGCTTTCTTT
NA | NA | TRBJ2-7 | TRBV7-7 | CASSQGRGNEQYF | TGTGCTAGCAGCCAGGGGAGGGGAAACGAGCAGTACTTC
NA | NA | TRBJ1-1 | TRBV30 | CAWSVSGGTEAFF | TGTGCCTGGAGTGTAAGTGGCGGCACTGAAGCTTTCTTT
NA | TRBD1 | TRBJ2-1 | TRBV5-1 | CATRFGQGVDEQFF | TGCGCCACCAGGTTTGGACAGGGGGTCGATGAGCAGTTCTTC
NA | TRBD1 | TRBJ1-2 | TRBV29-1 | CSVEGRQGLPLGYGYTF | TGCAGCGTTGAAGGACGACAGGGTCTCCCCCTGGGCTATGGCTACACCTTC
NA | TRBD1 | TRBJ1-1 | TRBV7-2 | CASSTRQGQTEAFF | TGTGCCAGCAGCACGAGACAGGGGCAGACTGAAGCTTTCTTT
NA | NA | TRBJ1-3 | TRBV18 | CASSPQDSSGNTIYF | TGTGCCAGCTCACCTCAGGACAGCTCTGGAAACACCATATATTTT
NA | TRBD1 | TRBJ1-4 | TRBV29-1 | CSVQGQGLGEKLFF | TGCAGCGTTCAGGGACAGGGGCTTGGTGAAAAACTGTTTTTT
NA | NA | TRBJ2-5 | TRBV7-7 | CASSLGWGGQETQYF | TGTGCTAGCAGCTTAGGGTGGGGAGGCCAAGAGACCCAGTACTTC
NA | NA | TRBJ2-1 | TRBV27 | CASSLEGNEQFF | TGTGCCAGCAGTTTGGAGGGCAATGAGCAGTTCTTC
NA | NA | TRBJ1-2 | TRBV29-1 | CSVLGAPAGYTF | TGCAGCGTCCTAGGGGCCCCCGCCGGCTACACCTTC
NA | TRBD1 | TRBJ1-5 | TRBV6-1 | CASSGGQGAKPQHF | TGTGCCAGCAGCGGTGGGCAGGGGGCGAAGCCCCAGCATTTT
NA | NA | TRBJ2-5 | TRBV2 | CASMREGETQYF | TGTGCCAGCATGCGGGAAGGGGAGACCCAGTACTTC
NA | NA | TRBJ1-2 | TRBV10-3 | CAISNPKGVSVEGYTF | TGTGCCATCAGCAACCCGAAGGGAGTGAGCGTGGAAGGCTACACCTTC
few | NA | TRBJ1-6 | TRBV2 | CASTKGSSPLHF | TGTGCCAGCACGAAGGGGTCTTCACCCCTCCACTTT
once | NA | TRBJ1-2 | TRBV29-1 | CSVVVRGNYGYTF | TGCAGCGTTGTGGTCAGGGGAAACTATGGCTACACCTTC
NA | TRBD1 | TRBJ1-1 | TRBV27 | CASRDRDRGQAFF | TGTGCCAGCAGAGACCGGGACAGGGGGCAAGCTTTCTTT